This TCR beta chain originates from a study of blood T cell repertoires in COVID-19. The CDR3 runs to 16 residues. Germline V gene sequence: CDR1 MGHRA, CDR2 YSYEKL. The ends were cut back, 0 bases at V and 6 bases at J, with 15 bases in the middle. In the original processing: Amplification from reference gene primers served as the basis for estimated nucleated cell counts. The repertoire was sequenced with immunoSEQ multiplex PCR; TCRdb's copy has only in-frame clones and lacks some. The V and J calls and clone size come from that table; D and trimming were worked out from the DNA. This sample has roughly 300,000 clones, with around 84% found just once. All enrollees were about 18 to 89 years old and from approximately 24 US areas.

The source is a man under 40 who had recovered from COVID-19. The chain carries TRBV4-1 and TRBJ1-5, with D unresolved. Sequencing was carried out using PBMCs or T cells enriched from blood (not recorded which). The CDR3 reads CASSQELPVLPQPQHF. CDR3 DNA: TGCGCCAGCAGCCAAGAATTGCCGGTACTGCCTCAGCCCCAGCATTTT.